A single count supports the clone carrying this T cell receptor (beta chain). Some clones are missing from TCRdb's copy, which holds only in-frame ones; the method was immunoSEQ multiplex PCR. This repertoire shows about 40,000 clones, around 83% found once; its top ten account for 20% to 25%. The data were obtained in a study of OX40 agonist ivuxolimab in advanced cancers. Looking at the study overall: Patients were infused with ivuxolimab every 2 weeks at 0.01 to 10 mg/kg.

Germline-derived CDR1 and CDR2 are LNHDA and SQIVND (reference sequence). There are 15 residues in the CDR3. V was pared by 7 bases and J by 4 bases, with 19 bases between. The clonotype originates from an adult with an advanced solid tumor such as melanoma, head and neck, liver or kidney cancer. The chain employs TRBV19 and TRBJ1-1; possibly TRBD1 for D (5 bases). Sequencing was performed on CD4+ or CD8+ T cells sorted from blood, taken in a trial of the OX40 agonist ivuxolimab. In DNA form, the CDR3 reads TGTGCCAGTAATGTCCCCTTCGGTGGGGGCACTGAAGCTTTCTTT. This codes for CASNVPFGGGTEAFF.